Listed below are T cell receptor beta chains from one sample, sequenced in a study of blood T cell repertoires in COVID-19. Assay used: immunoSEQ multiplex PCR; TCRdb lists only in-frame clones, some missing. The sample has 180,000 or so clones; roughly 86% are singletons. The sequencing input was PBMCs or T cells enriched from blood (not recorded which). The receptors stem from a man aged 40-49 years with acute COVID-19. Both conserved end residues are part of each CDR3. Fields, in order: D gene, CDR3 length, J gene, clone size, V gene, CDR3 protein, CDR3 DNA. A D gene is named only where the DNA matches it firmly. Rows may omit the clone size; those that give it use once, few, many or a size class.

-,15,TRBJ1-2,-,TRBV6-5,CASSYSGSSTAGYTF,TGTGCCAGCAGTTACTCGGGCTCATCGACGGCTGGCTACACCTTC
TRBD1,15,TRBJ1-4,-,TRBV27,CASSTRDRGNEKLFF,TGTGCCAGCAGCACCCGGGACAGGGGTAATGAAAAACTGTTTTTT
TRBD2,14,TRBJ2-5,-,TRBV10-3,CAISDRTSRETQYF,TGTGCCATCAGTGATAGGACTAGCAGGGAGACCCAGTACTTC
-,12,TRBJ2-7,-,TRBV25-1,CASSVATYEQYF,TGTGCCAGCAGTGTTGCTACCTACGAGCAGTACTTC
-,12,TRBJ1-2,-,TRBV20-1,CSASRANYGYTF,TGCAGTGCTAGTCGCGCGAACTATGGCTACACCTTC
TRBD1,14,TRBJ2-1,-,TRBV9,CASTRGQGAWEQFF,TGTGCCAGCACCAGGGGACAGGGGGCATGGGAGCAGTTCTTC
-,14,TRBJ2-5,-,TRBV29-1,CSVAPGQSLETQYF,TGCAGCGTGGCTCCGGGACAATCCTTGGAGACCCAGTACTTC
-,11,TRBJ1-2,once,TRBV20-1,CSASGRGGYTF,TGCAGTGCTTCAGGGCGTGGAGGCTACACCTTC
TRBD1,15,TRBJ2-5,-,TRBV10-3,CAISLGQGDQETQYF,TGTGCCATCAGCCTAGGACAGGGAGACCAAGAGACCCAGTACTTC
-,13,TRBJ1-2,-,TRBV4-1,CASSQGENYGYTF,TGCGCCAGCAGCCAGGGAGAAAACTATGGCTACACCTTC
-,15,TRBJ1-4,-,TRBV24-1,CATSDPAGTNEKLFF,TGTGCCACCAGTGACCCTGCGGGGACTAATGAAAAACTGTTTTTT
TRBD2,16,TRBJ2-1,-,TRBV10-2,CASSEKGLAGADEQFF,TGCGCCAGCAGTGAGAAGGGGCTAGCGGGAGCCGATGAGCAGTTCTTC
TRBD2,15,TRBJ2-1,-,TRBV2,CASRHPSGIGNEQFF,TGTGCCAGCAGACACCCTAGCGGGATAGGGAATGAGCAGTTCTTC
TRBD2,16,TRBJ2-2,-,TRBV28,CASNGGTSGRRGELFF,TGTGCCAGCAACGGAGGGACTAGCGGGAGGAGAGGGGAGCTGTTTTTT
-,16,TRBJ2-1,-,TRBV28,CASFSWRADAYNEQFF,TGTGCCAGCTTTTCCTGGCGAGCGGACGCCTACAATGAGCAGTTCTTC
TRBD2,14,TRBJ2-2,-,TRBV29-1,CSGGLAGGTGELFF,TGCAGCGGGGGACTAGCGGGAGGTACCGGGGAGCTGTTTTTT
-,13,TRBJ2-3,-,TRBV28,CASGVGPTDTQYF,TGTGCCAGCGGAGTGGGGCCCACAGATACGCAGTATTTT
TRBD2,15,TRBJ2-1,-,TRBV6-4,CASSETSGRANEQFF,TGTGCCAGCAGTGAAACTAGCGGGAGGGCCAATGAGCAGTTCTTC
TRBD1,13,TRBJ2-3,-,TRBV27,CASSPTGTDTQYF,TGTGCCAGCAGTCCGACAGGGACAGATACGCAGTATTTT
-,17,TRBJ1-1,-,TRBV7-2,CASSLVRGTPVSTEAFF,TGTGCCAGCAGCTTAGTTAGGGGAACCCCTGTTAGCACTGAAGCTTTCTTT